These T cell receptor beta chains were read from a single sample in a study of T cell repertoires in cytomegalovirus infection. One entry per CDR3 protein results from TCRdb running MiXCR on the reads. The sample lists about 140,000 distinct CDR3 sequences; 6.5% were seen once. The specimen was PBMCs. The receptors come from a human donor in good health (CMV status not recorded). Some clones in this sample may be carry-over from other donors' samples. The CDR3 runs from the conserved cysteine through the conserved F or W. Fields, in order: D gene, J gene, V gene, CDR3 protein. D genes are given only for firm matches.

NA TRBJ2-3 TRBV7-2 CASSLAGLVGTDTQYF
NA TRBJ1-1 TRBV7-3 CASSLRPGNTEAFF
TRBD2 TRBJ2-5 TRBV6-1 CASSEGFGSGGWETQYF
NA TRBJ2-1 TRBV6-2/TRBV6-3 CASTSGVYNEQFF
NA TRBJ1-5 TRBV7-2 CASSLRQGNQPQHF
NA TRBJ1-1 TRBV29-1 CSVGRGRNTEAFF
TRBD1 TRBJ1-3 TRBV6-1 CASSLDRIGNTIYF
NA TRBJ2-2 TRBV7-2 CASSLRPARNTGELFF
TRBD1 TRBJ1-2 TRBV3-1 CASSQGWDRNYGYTF
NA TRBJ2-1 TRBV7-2 CASSFVGPGGTYNEQFF